This T cell receptor beta chain is from a study of T-cell reconstitution after alpha-beta-depleted transplantation in children. Study-level results: From newly produced T cells came most of the T-cell counts and diversity one year after transplant. Surviving recipient T cells and thymic progenitors produced the high day-60 TCRbeta diversity seen in some patients. About two months after transplant, alpha-beta T cells reportedly came from several hundred expanded graft clones.

The trim removed 2 bases at V and 8 bases at J, leaving 5 bases unmatched. The CDR3 is made up of 14 amino acids. Germline V lookup: CDR1 MDHEN, CDR2 SYDVKM. Points on this clonotype: Its antigen remains unidentified.

Unique molecular identifiers tagged the TCRbeta library. Using its own MiXCR run on the PCR reads, TCRdb lists one record per CDR3 protein. This sample has about 130,000 distinct CDR3 sequences, with roughly 9% found just once. The chain employs TRBV28 and TRBJ1-4, with 7 bases lining up with TRBD1. The TCR originated in a girl under three years old who had a stem cell transplant for combined immunodeficiency, so the T cells may come from the graft donor. Sequences were derived from PBMCs, mostly from graft donor cells, sampled 180 days after TCRalphabeta/CD19-depleted stem cell transplant. The DNA of the CDR3 is TGTGCCAGCAGTTTAACAGGGGAAGGGGAAAAACTGTTTTTT. Residues: CASSLTGEGEKLFF.